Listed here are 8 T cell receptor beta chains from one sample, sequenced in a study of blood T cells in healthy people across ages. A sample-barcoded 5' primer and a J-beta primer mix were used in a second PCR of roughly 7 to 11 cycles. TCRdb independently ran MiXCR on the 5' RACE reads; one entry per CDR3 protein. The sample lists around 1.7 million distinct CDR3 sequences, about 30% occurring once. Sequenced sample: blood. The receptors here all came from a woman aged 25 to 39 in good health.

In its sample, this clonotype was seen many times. The CDR3: CSASLRGDTQYF. Written as DNA, the CDR3 is TGCAGTGCATCGCTCAGGGGAGATACGCAGTATTTT. V and J are TRBV20-1 and TRBJ2-3, with D perhaps matching TRBD1 (6 bases). V shed 6 bases and J shed 5 bases, with 12 bases lying between them. This CDR3 has 12 residues. The V gene's germline CDR1 is DFQATT and CDR2 SNEGSKA (reference sequence).

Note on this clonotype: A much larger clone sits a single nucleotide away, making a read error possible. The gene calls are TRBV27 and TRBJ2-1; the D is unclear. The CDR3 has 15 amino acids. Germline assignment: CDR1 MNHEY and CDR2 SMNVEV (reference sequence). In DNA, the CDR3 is TGTGCCAGCAGGAGAACTACCACCCCTTACAGTGAGCAGTTCTTC. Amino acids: CASRRTTTPYSEQFF.

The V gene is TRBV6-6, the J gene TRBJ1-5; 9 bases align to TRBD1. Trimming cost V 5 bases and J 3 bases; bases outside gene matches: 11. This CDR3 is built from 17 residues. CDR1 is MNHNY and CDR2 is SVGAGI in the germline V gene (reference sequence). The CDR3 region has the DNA TGTGCCAGCAGTCAGGGACAGGGTGCGCGTAACAATCAGCCCCAGCATTTT. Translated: CASSQGQGARNNQPQHF.

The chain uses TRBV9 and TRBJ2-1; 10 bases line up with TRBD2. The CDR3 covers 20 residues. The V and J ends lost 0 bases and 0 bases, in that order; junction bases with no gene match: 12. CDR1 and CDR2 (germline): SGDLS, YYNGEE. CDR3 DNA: TGTGCCAGCAGCGTAGCCTTATTAGCGGGGGGATCTCCCTCCTACAATGAGCAGTTCTTC. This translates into CASSVALLAGGSPSYNEQFF. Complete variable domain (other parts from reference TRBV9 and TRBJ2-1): DSGVTQTPKHLITATGQRVTLRCSPRSGDLSVYWYQQSLDQGLQFLIQYYNGEERAKGNILERFSAQQFPDLHSELNLSSLELGDSALYFCASSVALLAGGSPSYNEQFFGPGTRLTVL.

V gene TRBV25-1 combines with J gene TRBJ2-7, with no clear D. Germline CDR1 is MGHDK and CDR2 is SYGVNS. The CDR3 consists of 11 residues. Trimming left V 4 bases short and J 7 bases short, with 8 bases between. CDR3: CASSALKEQYF. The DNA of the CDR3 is TGTGCCAGCAGTGCCTTGAAAGAGCAGTACTTC.

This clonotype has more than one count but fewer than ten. Here the CDR3 DNA reads TGTGCCACCAGCAGATCCCCCGGGACTAGGAGGGAGACCCAGTACTTC. Protein product: CATSRSPGTRRETQYF. The chain recombines TRBV15 with TRBJ2-4, with 8 nucleotides matching TRBD2. The DNA end is more similar to TRBJ2-5, so the J call may be wrong. Germline CDR1 and CDR2: LNHNV and YYDKDF (reference sequence). This CDR3 has 16 amino acids.

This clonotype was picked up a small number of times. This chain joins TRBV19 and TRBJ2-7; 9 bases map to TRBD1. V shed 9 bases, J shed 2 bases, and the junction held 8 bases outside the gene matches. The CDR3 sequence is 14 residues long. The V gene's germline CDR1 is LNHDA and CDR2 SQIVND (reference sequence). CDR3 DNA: TGTGCCAGCCGCCGGACAGGGGTTGCCTACGAGCAGTACTTC. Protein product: CASRRTGVAYEQYF.

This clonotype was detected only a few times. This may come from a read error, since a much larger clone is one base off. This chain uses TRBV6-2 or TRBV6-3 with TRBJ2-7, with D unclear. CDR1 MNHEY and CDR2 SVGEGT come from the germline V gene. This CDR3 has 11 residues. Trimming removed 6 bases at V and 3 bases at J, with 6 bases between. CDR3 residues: CASRYNYEQYF. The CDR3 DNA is TGTGCCAGCAGGTACAACTACGAGCAGTACTTC.